This TCR beta chain was sequenced during a study of Ad26.COV2.S vaccination and SARS-CoV-2 variants. Study overall: The authors gave Ad26.COV2.S intramuscularly, either once or twice 56 days apart. Overall study findings and caveats: Participants in the vaccine arm had higher spike-specific TCR breadth; placebo recipients had lower.

In germline, CDR1 is MNHEY, CDR2 SVGEGT. With 2 bases clipped from V and 2 bases from J, the junction kept 7 bases outside the gene matches. This CDR3 is 16 amino acids long. The treatment was: around 19 received Ad26.COV2.S at low or high dose, single or two shots; 5 received placebo; per-sample allocation not given. It was on day 63 after the first vaccine or placebo injection that samples were taken. The study used a vaccine consisting of an Ad26 vector that expressed Wuhan-strain SARS-CoV-2 spike. Using immunoSEQ multiplex PCR, the repertoire was profiled, and TCRdb retains in-frame clones only, with some absent. The table lists fewer than 800,000 clones, about 90% of them singletons, with about 1.5% in the top ten. Concerning this clone itself: Its specificity is not known.

J is TRBJ2-3 and V is TRBV6-2 or TRBV6-3; 7 nucleotides agree with TRBD2. The sequence was obtained from a person aged 18 to 59 who received the Ad26.COV2.S COVID-19 vaccine or a placebo. The sample consisted of peripheral blood, taken in a trial of Ad26.COV2.S vaccine versus placebo. CDR3 sequence (DNA): TGTGCCAGCAGTTACCGCGGGGGAGTAAACACAGATACGCAGTATTTT. Translation gives CASSYRGGVNTDTQYF.